These T cell receptor beta chains were read from a single sample in a study of cytomegalovirus exposure and HLA in healthy donors. This table comes from immunoSEQ multiplex PCR, and its TCRdb copy is limited to in-frame clones, with some not included. Among 97,000 or so clones listed, approximately 84% were seen once. The sequenced sample was PBMCs. Source of these receptors: a man between 18 and 29 years old in good health and CMV-seropositive. CDR3s include the opening cysteine and the closing phenylalanine or tryptophan. D genes are given only for firm matches. Size values are once, few and many counts, or a class for expanded clones, and some rows have none.

D,V,J,size,DNA,CDR3
TRBD1,TRBV5-6,TRBJ2-3,.,TGTGCCAGCAGCTCCTTAGGTGGGACAGAAAACACAGATACGCAGTATTTT,CASSSLGGTENTDTQYF
.,TRBV4-1,TRBJ1-2,.,TGCGCCAGCAGCCAAGCGATAGGGGGTGGCTATGGCTACACCTTC,CASSQAIGGGYGYTF
TRBD2,TRBV5-1,TRBJ2-3,.,TGCGCCAGCAGGGGACTAGCGGGAGCAGTATCAGATACGCAGTATTTT,CASRGLAGAVSDTQYF
.,TRBV4-2,TRBJ1-2,.,TGTGCCAGCAGCCAAGTCGGGGTGGGGGCAGGGGGCTACACCTTC,CASSQVGVGAGGYTF
.,TRBV27,TRBJ2-3,.,TGTGCCAGCAGCAGGCCGTGGCAGAAGAGCACAGATACGCAGTATTTT,CASSRPWQKSTDTQYF
TRBD1,TRBV6-5,TRBJ1-3,few,TGTGCCAGTACAAAGACAGGGGCTTCTGGAAACACCATATATTTT,CASTKTGASGNTIYF
TRBD1,TRBV5-6,TRBJ1-2,.,TGTGCCAGCAGCTTGGGACAGGGCGGCGGCTACACCTTC,CASSLGQGGGYTF
.,TRBV27,TRBJ1-1,.,TGTGCCAGCAGTTTATCGAGTAGGAGTGAAGCTTTCTTT,CASSLSSRSEAFF
TRBD2,TRBV28,TRBJ2-1,few,TGTGCCAGCAGTTTATTGGGACTAGCGGGAGCCCAGGAGCAGTTCTTC,CASSLLGLAGAQEQFF
.,TRBV5-1,TRBJ2-7,.,TGCGCCAGCAGCTCTCGACAGGCGTCTGACGAGCAGTACTTC,CASSSRQASDEQYF
.,TRBV7-8,TRBJ2-3,.,TGTGCCAGCAGCTCCGCGGGCCTTTCAACAGATACGCAGTATTTT,CASSSAGLSTDTQYF
.,TRBV27,TRBJ1-1,.,TGTGCCAGCATCCCAGCCCGGACAGTGAACACTGAAGCTTTCTTT,CASIPARTVNTEAFF
TRBD1,TRBV18,TRBJ2-7,.,TGTGCCAGCTCACCACCAGGGACAGGGTCTCCCGAGCAGTACTTC,CASSPPGTGSPEQYF
.,TRBV19,TRBJ2-5,.,TGTGCCAGTAGTATAGGAAGCGCCAGCGAAGAGACCCAGTACTTC,CASSIGSASEETQYF
.,TRBV7-2,TRBJ1-6,once,TGTGCCAGCAGCTTAGTGACAGCCAATAATTCACCCCTCCACTTT,CASSLVTANNSPLHF
.,TRBV18,TRBJ1-1,.,TGTGCCAGCTCACCACCAAACGGACAGAACACTGAAGCTTTCTTT,CASSPPNGQNTEAFF
.,TRBV19,TRBJ2-7,.,TGTGCCAGTAGTAAGGACAGCTCCTACGAGCAGTACTTC,CASSKDSSYEQYF
TRBD1,TRBV15,TRBJ1-5,.,TGTGCCACCAGCAGGTCAGGGGGAGATCAGCCCCAGCATTTT,CATSRSGGDQPQHF
TRBD2,TRBV5-6,TRBJ2-3,.,TGTGCCAGCAGCATGGGGGGACTAGCCGCAGATACGCAGTATTTT,CASSMGGLAADTQYF
.,TRBV15,TRBJ2-5,.,TGTGCCACCAGCAGAGAGGGGCTTTTCCAAGAGACCCAGTACTTC,CATSREGLFQETQYF
.,TRBV6-1,TRBJ1-5,.,TGTGCCAGCAGTGAAGGGGGGGGCAATCAGCCCCAGCATTTT,CASSEGGGNQPQHF
.,TRBV4-1,TRBJ1-2,few,TGCGCCAGCAGCCAAGATCGGGGAAGCTATGGCTACACCTTC,CASSQDRGSYGYTF
TRBD1,TRBV7-6,TRBJ2-7,.,TGTGCCAGCAGCTTAGTTTCCTCCGGACAGGGTAGTCCCCAGCAGTACTTC,CASSLVSSGQGSPQQYF
TRBD2,TRBV5-4,TRBJ2-5,once,TGTGCCAGCAGCACGGGGTGGGGGGGAGAGACCCAGTACTTC,CASSTGWGGETQYF
TRBD1,TRBV19,TRBJ1-2,.,TGTGCCAGCAATCCGCAGGGGGCGAACTATGGCTACACCTTC,CASNPQGANYGYTF
TRBD2,TRBV15,TRBJ2-3,.,TGTGCCACCAGCCGGGGGGTGGGTCGGGAGGTGGTAGATACGCAGTATTTT,CATSRGVGREVVDTQYF
TRBD2,TRBV25-1,TRBJ2-3,.,TGTGCCAGCAGTGAATATAGGCTAGCGGGAGGGCACGATACGCAGTATTTT,CASSEYRLAGGHDTQYF
TRBD2,TRBV19,TRBJ2-2,.,TGTGCCAGTAGTATCGGCGGGGGTACCGGGGAGCTGTTTTTT,CASSIGGGTGELFF
TRBD1,TRBV28,TRBJ1-2,once,TGTGCCAGCAGCTCCGCCGACAGGGTATTTGGCTACACCTTC,CASSSADRVFGYTF
TRBD2,TRBV6-5,TRBJ2-7,.,TGTGCCAGCACTTCAATGACTAGCGGTCTCTACGAGCAGTACTTC,CASTSMTSGLYEQYF
.,TRBV19,TRBJ2-1,.,TGTGCCAGCCGTCTCTGGGCTAGCTGGGATGAGCAGTTCTTC,CASRLWASWDEQFF
TRBD1,TRBV19,TRBJ2-6,.,TGTGCCAGTAGTACCTCCTCGGACAGGGGGATGGGCGTCCTGACTTTC,CASSTSSDRGMGVLTF
.,TRBV2,TRBJ2-2,.,TGTGCCAGCAGTGAAAAGCGAACGAACACCGGGGAGCTGTTTTTT,CASSEKRTNTGELFF
.,TRBV4-2,TRBJ1-2,.,TGTGCCAGCAGCCAAGATTCTTCAGACTATGGCTACACCTTC,CASSQDSSDYGYTF
TRBD2,TRBV7-3,TRBJ2-1,.,TGTGCCAGCAGCCCCGGGACTAGCGGAATTAATGAGCAGTTCTTC,CASSPGTSGINEQFF
TRBD2,TRBV4-1,TRBJ2-3,.,TGCGCCAGCAGCCCCGGACTCGGGACTAGCGGGATCACTGATACGCAGTATTTT,CASSPGLGTSGITDTQYF
.,TRBV27,TRBJ2-7,.,TGTGCCAGCAGTTTGGGGGGGCAGGGGTACTTATACGAGCAGTACTTC,CASSLGGQGYLYEQYF
TRBD2,TRBV7-3,TRBJ2-1,.,TGTGCCAGCAGCTTAAGGGCGGGAGGTGCTTACGAGCAGTTCTTC,CASSLRAGGAYEQFF
.,TRBV7-2,TRBJ2-2,.,TGTGCCAGCAGCTTAGAGTCCTGGGGCAGAGTGGGGGAGCTGTTTTTT,CASSLESWGRVGELFF
.,TRBV5-4,TRBJ2-2,once,TGTGCCAGCAGCTTTCGACAGTCGAACACCGGGGAGCTGTTTTTT,CASSFRQSNTGELFF
.,TRBV9,TRBJ2-5,.,TGTGCCAGCAGCGTAGGGATTGCGGAAGAGACCCAGTACTTC,CASSVGIAEETQYF
TRBD2,TRBV5-6,TRBJ2-7,once,TGTGCCAGCAGCTTGGGCGGGAGGGCCTACGAGCAGTACTTC,CASSLGGRAYEQYF
.,TRBV7-8,TRBJ2-7,once,TGTGCCAGCACCCCGGGATCGGGGGATGGCCACGAGCAGTACTTC,CASTPGSGDGHEQYF
.,TRBV5-1,TRBJ2-2,.,TGCGCCAGCAGGAAGACTAGTCGGGGCACCGGGGAGCTGTTTTTT,CASRKTSRGTGELFF
.,TRBV14,TRBJ2-7,once,TGTGCCAGCAGCCAAGCCGCCTACGAGCAGTACTTC,CASSQAAYEQYF
TRBD2,TRBV5-8,TRBJ2-3,.,TGTGCCAGCAGCAGTAGCGGGGGCACTAGCACAGATACGCAGTATTTT,CASSSSGGTSTDTQYF
TRBD2,TRBV6-6,TRBJ2-7,.,TGTGCCAGCAGCCGACCCCGGCTAGCGGGGGGAGAGCAGTACTTC,CASSRPRLAGGEQYF
.,TRBV6-1,TRBJ2-7,.,TGTGCCAGCAGAGAATCAGGGGCCGGGTTCTACGAGCAGTACTTC,CASRESGAGFYEQYF
TRBD1,TRBV28,TRBJ1-1,.,TGTGCCAGCACCTTCCAGGGGGACACTGAAGCTTTCTTT,CASTFQGDTEAFF
.,TRBV7-3,TRBJ2-2,few,TGTGCCAGCAGCTTACAGGGCACCGGGGAGCTGTTTTTT,CASSLQGTGELFF
.,TRBV5-6,TRBJ1-3,.,TGTGCCAGCAGCGTCGGGGTACACTCTGGAAACACCATATATTTT,CASSVGVHSGNTIYF
.,TRBV28,TRBJ1-1,once,TGTGCCAGCAGTCCTCCGCGGGTTATGAACACTGAAGCTTTCTTT,CASSPPRVMNTEAFF
.,TRBV7-6,TRBJ1-1,once,TGTGCCAGCAGCTTTACAGAGAACACTGAAGCTTTCTTT,CASSFTENTEAFF
.,TRBV14,TRBJ2-5,.,TGTGCCAGCAGCCAAGTTCATTTCCCTGGGGGGGAGACCCAGTACTTC,CASSQVHFPGGETQYF
.,TRBV29-1,TRBJ1-1,.,TGCAGCGTGAGGGTCCTGGGCACTGAAGCTTTCTTT,CSVRVLGTEAFF
.,TRBV27,TRBJ1-1,.,TGTGCCAGCAGTCGTCTTACGGGCAGCAGGGACACTGAAGCTTTCTTT,CASSRLTGSRDTEAFF
.,TRBV18,TRBJ1-4,.,TGTGCCAGCTCACCACTAGTTGGAGGGTCGGGTGAAAAACTGTTTTTT,CASSPLVGGSGEKLFF
TRBD2,TRBV27,TRBJ2-3,.,TGTGCCAGCAGCGCAATGACTAGCGGAATCACAGATACGCAGTATTTT,CASSAMTSGITDTQYF
.,TRBV19,TRBJ1-5,.,TGTGCCAGTAGTCCCTCAGGGGATAGCAATCAGCCCCAGCATTTT,CASSPSGDSNQPQHF
.,TRBV6-5,TRBJ2-5,.,TGTGCCAGCAGTTATGAGGGCGTACAGACCCAGTACTTC,CASSYEGVQTQYF